This T cell receptor (beta chain) was sequenced in a study of HIV-infected patients and healthy controls. No cell fractionation was done, so the repertoire covers all unsorted peripheral blood T cells. There are a few counts of this clonotype. Reverse transcription used around 500 ng RNA and constant-region primers for alpha and beta. Separate chain-specific third strand synthesis with multiplexing indices produced the alpha and beta libraries. TCRdb re-called the 5' RACE reads with MiXCR, one entry per CDR3 protein. The sample carries roughly 9,700 distinct CDR3 sequences, roughly 8% recorded once. The sequenced sample was blood. The TCR comes from an adult in good health.

CDR3 in amino acids: CASSEYFPGTEDNEQFF. The CDR3 DNA reads as TGTGCCAGCAGTGAATATTTCCCTGGGACAGAGGACAATGAGCAGTTCTTC. V and J are TRBV25-1 and TRBJ2-1; 7 bases align to TRBD1. With 0 bases clipped from V and 5 bases from J, the junction kept 10 bases outside the gene matches. The CDR3 spans 17 residues. In germline, CDR1 is MGHDK, CDR2 SYGVNS.